This T cell receptor beta chain comes out of a study of shared clonotypes between healthy human individuals. Study outcomes and limitations: Among several donors, approximately 5% of naive CD4 clonotypes were found in common. In contrast to clonotypes shared by all four donors, non-shared clonotypes had lower generation probabilities.

The trim removed 2 bases at V and 5 bases at J, leaving 7 bases unmatched. Germline-derived CDR1 and CDR2 are SGHTA and FQGNSA. This CDR3 has 15 residues. DNA at 200 ng, 25,000 to 35,000 T cell genomes, went into sorted-subset replicate PCRs. Libraries were prepared by immunoSEQ multiplex PCR; TCRdb keeps only in-frame clonotypes and omits some of them. Seen here are approximately 2.5 million clones, 85% to 95% observed once, and the top ten hold 0.13% to 0.15%. The study drew all its donors from Caucasian adults living in Nashville, Tennessee. A note on this clone: Its antigen remains unknown.

The sequenced sample consisted of naive CD4+ T cells sorted from blood. This sample's subset: CD45RA+ positively selected. The TCR originated in a man aged 18-30 years in good health. The chain links TRBV7-2 to TRBJ2-7; 9 positions match TRBD1. CDR3 loop: CASSLSWTGAHEQYF. Here the CDR3 DNA reads TGTGCCAGCAGCTTATCTTGGACAGGGGCACACGAGCAGTACTTC.